The rows below give T cell receptor beta chains drawn from one sample of a study of blood T cells in healthy people across ages. TCRdb reprocessed the 5' RACE reads with MiXCR, giving one entry per CDR3 protein. The sample includes fewer than 2,000,000 distinct CDR3 sequences, approximately 40% of them seen just once. The sequenced sample was blood. The source of these receptors is a human donor in good health. The CDR3 runs from the conserved cysteine through the conserved F or W. The D gene is left open where the match is weak. Not every row has a clone size; where given, it reads once, few, many or a size class.

V gene	D gene	clone size	CDR3 length	J gene	CDR3 protein	CDR3 DNA
TRBV5-6	TRBD1	.	13	TRBJ1-2	CASRWTGGYGYTF	TGTGCCAGCAGATGGACAGGGGGCTATGGCTACACCTTC
TRBV18	.	.	17	TRBJ2-6	CASSPRQARSGANVLTF	TGTGCCAGCTCACCTAGACAGGCCCGCTCTGGGGCCAACGTCCTGACTTTC
TRBV20-1	TRBD2	.	17	TRBJ2-7	CSARKGLLPFSSYEQYF	TGCAGTGCTAGGAAGGGACTACTCCCATTCTCTTCCTACGAGCAGTACTTC
TRBV11-3	TRBD1	.	16	TRBJ2-3	CASSFSTGPPQDTQYF	TGTGCCAGCAGCTTCTCGACAGGGCCACCCCAAGATACGCAGTATTTT
TRBV6-5	.	.	14	TRBJ1-1	CASSYSVRDVKAFF	TGTGCCAGCAGTTACTCAGTTCGGGACGTCAAAGCTTTCTTT
TRBV6-6	.	.	15	TRBJ2-3	CASSYLGTTTDTQYF	TGTGCCAGCAGTTACTTGGGGACCACCACAGATACGCAGTATTTT
TRBV29-1	TRBD1	few	14	TRBJ1-2	CSVRGTGGSYGYTF	TGCAGCGTCCGGGGGACAGGGGGATCCTATGGCTACACCTTC
TRBV10-3	.	.	13	TRBJ1-1	CAVGTGNGAEAFF	TGTGCCGTCGGTACAGGGAATGGCGCTGAAGCTTTCTTT
TRBV7-2	TRBD1	few	16	TRBJ1-5	CASSATGGFSNQPQHF	TGTGCCAGCAGCGCCACAGGGGGCTTTAGCAATCAGCCCCAGCATTTT
TRBV29-1	.	.	16	TRBJ2-1	CSVEPLASFSYNEQFF	TGCAGCGTAGAACCCCTGGCGAGCTTCTCCTACAATGAGCAGTTCTTC
TRBV6-6	.	.	14	TRBJ1-2	CASGNRDGGRGYTF	TGTGCCAGCGGCAACCGGGACGGGGGTCGAGGCTACACCTTC
TRBV7-6	.	.	14	TRBJ1-1	CASSFLGLDTEAFF	TGTGCCAGCAGCTTCCTTGGATTAGACACTGAAGCTTTCTTT
TRBV7-9	.	.	12	TRBJ1-3	CASSRWGNTIYF	TGTGCCAGCAGCCGATGGGGAAACACCATATATTTT
TRBV10-3	.	many	15	TRBJ2-1	CAISEGRGRIDEQFF	TGTGCCATCAGTGAAGGGAGGGGGCGTATCGATGAGCAGTTCTTC
TRBV6-1	TRBD2	.	13	TRBJ2-5	CASRWGGEETQYF	TGTGCCAGCAGGTGGGGAGGGGAAGAGACCCAGTACTTC
TRBV7-3	.	few	14	TRBJ1-1	CASSLTTTNTEAFF	TGTGCCAGCAGCTTAACAACGACGAACACTGAAGCTTTCTTT
TRBV7-2	.	.	15	TRBJ1-1	CASSLYPGRNTEAFF	TGTGCCAGCAGCTTATATCCGGGAAGGAACACTGAAGCTTTCTTT
TRBV6-6	.	.	13	TRBJ2-3	CASSYSQTDTQYF	TGTGCCAGCAGTTACAGCCAGACAGATACGCAGTATTTT
TRBV12-3/TRBV12-4	TRBD1	.	15	TRBJ2-2	CASSRQGVSTGERFF	TGTGCCAGCAGTCGACAGGGGGTGAGCACCGGGGAGCGGTTTTTT